The clone carrying this T cell receptor beta chain showed up many times. V lost 8 bases and J lost 0, with 16 bases in between. CDR3 length equals 15 residues. Germline-derived CDR1 and CDR2 are SGHTA and FQGNSA. This sample is drawn from a study of T-cell reconstitution after alpha-beta-depleted transplantation in children. Molecular barcoding with unique molecular identifiers was used for the TCRbeta library. Each CDR3 protein is one row after TCRdb ran MiXCR on the PCR reads. The repertoire holds about 460,000 distinct CDR3 sequences, with approximately 13% as singletons. This sequence joins TRBV7-2 and TRBJ2-5; D uncertain. Sequencing used PBMCs from the stem cell graft donor, obtained from the stem cell graft. This clonotype was obtained from a human donor who donated a stem cell graft to a child with combined immunodeficiency. This CDR3 is CASSRGGWYQETQYF. The CDR3 bases are TGTGCCAGCTCCCGCGGTGGTTGGTACCAAGAGACCCAGTACTTC.